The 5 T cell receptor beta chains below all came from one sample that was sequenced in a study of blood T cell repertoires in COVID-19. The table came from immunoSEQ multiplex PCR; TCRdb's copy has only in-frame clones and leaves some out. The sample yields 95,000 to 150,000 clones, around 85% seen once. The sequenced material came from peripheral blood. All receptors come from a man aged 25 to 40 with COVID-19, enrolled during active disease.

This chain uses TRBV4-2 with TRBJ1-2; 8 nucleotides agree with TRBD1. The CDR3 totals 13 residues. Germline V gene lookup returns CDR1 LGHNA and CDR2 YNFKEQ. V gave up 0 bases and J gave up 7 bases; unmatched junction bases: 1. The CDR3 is CASSQEDRAGYTF. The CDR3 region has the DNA TGTGCCAGCAGCCAAGAGGACAGGGCTGGCTACACCTTC.

The CDR3 DNA is TGTGCCAGCAGCCCCGGACTAGCGGGGGGAACAGATACGCAGTATTTT. Its protein is CASSPGLAGGTDTQYF. The chain recombines TRBV6-2 or TRBV6-3 with TRBJ2-3; 14 bases are a match to TRBD2. The CDR3 sequence is 16 residues long. CDR1 and CDR2 (germline): MNHEY, SVGEGT. J lost 3 bases, V lost 6 bases, and 5 bases had no gene match.

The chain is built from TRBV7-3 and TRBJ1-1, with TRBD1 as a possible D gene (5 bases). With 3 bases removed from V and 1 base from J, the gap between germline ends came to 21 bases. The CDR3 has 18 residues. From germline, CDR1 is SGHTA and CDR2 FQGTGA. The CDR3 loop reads CASSFSLQGTSRNTEAFF. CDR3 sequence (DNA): TGTGCCAGCAGCTTCAGTCTTCAGGGAACTAGCCGGAACACTGAAGCTTTCTTT.

The chain's CDR3 is CATSDPGTGVYEQFF. For the CDR3, the DNA is TGTGCCACCAGTGATCCCGGGACAGGGGTCTATGAGCAGTTCTTC. This chain links TRBV24-1 with TRBJ2-1, with 10 nucleotides matching TRBD1. The CDR3 covers 15 residues. The V gene's germline CDR1 is KGHDR and CDR2 SFDVKD. V lost 3 bases, J lost 8 bases, and 6 bases stayed unmatched.

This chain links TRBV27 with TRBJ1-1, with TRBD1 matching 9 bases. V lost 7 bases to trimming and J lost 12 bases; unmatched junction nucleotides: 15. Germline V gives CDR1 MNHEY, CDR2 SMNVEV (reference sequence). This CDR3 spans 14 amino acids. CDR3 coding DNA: TGTGCCAGCAACCCAATCGGAGAACAGGGGGCATCTTTCTTT. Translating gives CASNPIGEQGASFF.